The sequence of this TCR beta chain was determined in a study of T cells expressing NK-cell markers. The wider study: One of eight sequenced donors was HCMV-seronegative; the other seven were seropositive. Broader study findings: For a few donors, these clonotypes were likewise the leading ones in the CD3+CD56-NKG2C+ fraction.

Germline V CDR1 and CDR2: MGHRA, YSYEKL. This CDR3 contains 17 residues. TCRdb reprocessed the 5' RACE reads, with one entry per CDR3 protein and no DNA. The sample data list some 440,000 distinct CDR3 sequences. In the case of this clonotype: The antigen is unknown.

The TCR was taken from a woman aged 50 to 60 in good health. The rearrangement uses TRBV4-1 and TRBJ2-7; TCRdb picks TRBD1, but there is no DNA to check that call. Sequenced sample: blood T cells: a sorted CD56 or NKG2C T cell subset, CD4+ or CD8+ T cells, or bulk PBMC T cells (not recorded which). This chain's CDR3 is CASSQKRLGTGGHEQYF.